This T cell receptor beta chain was captured in a study of blood T cell repertoires in COVID-19. Study information: Whether acute or convalescent, the COVID-19 samples came from the United States, Italy and Spain. The cDNA or gDNA used as material had been derived from T cells, B-cell-depleted T cells, or PBMCs.

CDR1 is KGHSH and CDR2 is LQKENI in the germline V gene. V trimming: 3 bases; J trimming: 4 bases; junction bases outside the gene matches: 13. The CDR3 extends over 17 amino acids. Enrolled during active infection, Seattle patients were then followed longitudinally. Original data processing: Amplification from reference gene primers served as the basis for estimated nucleated cell counts. Assay: immunoSEQ multiplex PCR; the TCRdb copy retains only in-frame clones and omits some. D and trimming were read from the DNA, whereas the V and J calls and clone size are those reported in that table. The sample carries 200,000 to 250,000 clones, about 83% recorded once. This clone occurred once.

The receptor comes from an elderly woman with COVID-19, enrolled during active disease. This chain connects TRBV18 to TRBJ2-5; the match to TRBD2 covers 8 bases. The sequencing input was peripheral blood. CDR3 region: CASSPPSPGGDRETQYF. The CDR3 DNA sequence: TGTGCCAGCTCACCTCCTTCTCCGGGGGGGGATAGAGAGACCCAGTACTTC. The full variable domain, in which reference TRBV18 and TRBJ2-5 provide the parts outside the CDR3, is NAGVMQNPRHLVRRRGQEARLRCSPMKGHSHVYWYRQLPEEGLKFMVYLQKENIIDESGMPKERFSAEFPKEGPSILRIQQVVRGDSAAYFCASSPPSPGGDRETQYFGPGTRLLVL.